Reported below is one TCR beta chain. In the original analysis: Scientists estimated how many nucleated cells there were by amplifying reference gene primers. Repertoires were generated with immunoSEQ multiplex PCR, while TCRdb's copy carries only in-frame clones and drops some. V, J and clone size are taken as reported in that table, and D and trimming were inferred from the DNA itself. Of hundreds of thousands of clones in the sample, around 90% are singletons; the top ten hold approximately 2.1%. Per the germline V gene, CDR1 is SGHRS and CDR2 is YFSETQ. Trimming removed 0 bases at V and 6 bases at J, with 13 bases between. The CDR3 has 15 amino acids. The data stem from a study of blood T cell repertoires in COVID-19. Background on the study: COVID-19 samples, acute and convalescent, were from the United States, Italy and Spain.

This sequence was found in a woman between 40 and 50 years old with acute COVID-19. V gene TRBV5-1 combines with J gene TRBJ1-5; tentatively, D is TRBD1 (5 bases). The sequenced material came from PBMCs or T cells enriched from blood (not recorded which). In nucleotides, the CDR3 is TGCGCCAGCAGCTTGGATGGGGGGTTGGGTCAGCCCCAGCATTTT. As protein: CASSLDGGLGQPQHF.